The clone carrying this TCR beta chain was seen a single time. Its target is not known. A single base separates this from a much larger clone, so it may be a read error. This specimen belongs to a study of post-analysis software for immune sequencing data. Study at large: The disease courses covered relapsing-remitting, secondary progressive and progressive-relapsing multiple sclerosis.

Findings and limits, study-wide: When patients were compared with controls, about 5 TRBV segments were more frequent, TRBV5-6, TRBV5-1 and TRBV20-1 among them. Diversity measured as normalized Chao1 was significantly lower in multiple sclerosis patients than in controls. Samples sharing a preparation batch grouped tightly together when assessed by F measure.

The TCR beta cDNA libraries carried unique molecular identifiers. Researchers reported roughly 510,000 cDNA molecules coming from approximately 1 to 10 million T cells. One entry per CDR3 protein results from TCRdb running MiXCR on the PCR reads. The sample carries over 150,000 distinct CDR3 sequences, approximately 31% recorded once. The CDR3 is 17 amino acids. Per germline, CDR1 SGHRS and CDR2 YFSETQ. The receptor's source is a girl aged 5-17 years with multiple sclerosis. The sequencing sample was made of blood. V and J are TRBV5-1 and TRBJ2-1; the D gene is possibly TRBD2 (5 bases). Near its end, the DNA agrees better with TRBJ2-7, so the J call may be wrong. The CDR3, as DNA: TGCGCCAGCAGCTTATACTCACGGGGAGAGGGATACAATGAGCAGTACTTC. Its translation is CASSLYSRGEGYNEQYF.